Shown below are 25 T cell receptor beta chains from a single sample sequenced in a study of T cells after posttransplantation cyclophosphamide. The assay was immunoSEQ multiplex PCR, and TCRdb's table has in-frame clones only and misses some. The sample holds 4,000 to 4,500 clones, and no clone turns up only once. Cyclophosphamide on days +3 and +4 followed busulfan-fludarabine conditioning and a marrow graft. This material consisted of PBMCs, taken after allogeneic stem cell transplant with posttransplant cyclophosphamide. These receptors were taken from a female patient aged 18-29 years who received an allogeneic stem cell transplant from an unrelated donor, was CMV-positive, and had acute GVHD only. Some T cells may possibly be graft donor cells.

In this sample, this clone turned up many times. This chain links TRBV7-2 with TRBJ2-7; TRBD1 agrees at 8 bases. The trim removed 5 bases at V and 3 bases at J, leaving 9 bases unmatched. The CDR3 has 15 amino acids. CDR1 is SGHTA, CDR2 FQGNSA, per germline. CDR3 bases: TGTGCCAGCAGCACAGGGGGAACGGGACTCTACGAGCAGTACTTC. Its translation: CASSTGGTGLYEQYF. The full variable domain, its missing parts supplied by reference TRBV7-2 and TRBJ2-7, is GAGVSQSPSNKVTEKGKDVELRCDPISGHTALYWYRQSLGQGLEFLIYFQGNSAPDKSGLPSDRFSAERTGGSVSTLTIQRTQQEDSAVYLCASSTGGTGLYEQYFGPGTRLTVT.

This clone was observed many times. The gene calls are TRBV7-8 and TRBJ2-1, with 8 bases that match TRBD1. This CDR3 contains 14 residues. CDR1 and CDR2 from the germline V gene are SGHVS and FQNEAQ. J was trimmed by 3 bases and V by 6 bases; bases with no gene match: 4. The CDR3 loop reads CASSIGQGYNEQFF. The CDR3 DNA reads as TGTGCCAGCAGTATAGGACAGGGCTACAATGAGCAGTTCTTC.

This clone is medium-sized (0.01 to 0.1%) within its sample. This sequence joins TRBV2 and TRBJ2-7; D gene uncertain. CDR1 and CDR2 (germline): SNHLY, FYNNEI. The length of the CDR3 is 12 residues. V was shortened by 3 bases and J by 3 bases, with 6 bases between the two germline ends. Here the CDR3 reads CASSDSYYEQYF. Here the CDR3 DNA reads TGTGCCAGCAGTGACTCTTACTACGAGCAGTACTTC. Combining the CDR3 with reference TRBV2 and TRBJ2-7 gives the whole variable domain EPEVTQTPSHQVTQMGQEVILRCVPISNHLYFYWYRQILGQKVEFLVSFYNNEISEKSEIFDDQFSVERPDGSNFTLKIRSTKLEDSAMYFCASSDSYYEQYFGPGTRLTVT.

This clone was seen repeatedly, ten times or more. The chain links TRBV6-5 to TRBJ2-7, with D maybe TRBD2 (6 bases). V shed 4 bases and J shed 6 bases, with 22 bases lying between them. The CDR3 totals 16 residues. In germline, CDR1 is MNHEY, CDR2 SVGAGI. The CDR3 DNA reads TGTGCCAGCAGTTCCAAGCAGGCGGGACGGGGACGCGAGCAGTACTTC. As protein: CASSSKQAGRGREQYF.

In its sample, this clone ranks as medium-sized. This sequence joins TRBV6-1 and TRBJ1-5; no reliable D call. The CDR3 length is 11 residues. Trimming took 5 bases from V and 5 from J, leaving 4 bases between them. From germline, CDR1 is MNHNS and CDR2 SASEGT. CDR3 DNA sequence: TGTGCCAGCAGTTCATATCAGCCCCAGCATTTT. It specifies CASSSYQPQHF.

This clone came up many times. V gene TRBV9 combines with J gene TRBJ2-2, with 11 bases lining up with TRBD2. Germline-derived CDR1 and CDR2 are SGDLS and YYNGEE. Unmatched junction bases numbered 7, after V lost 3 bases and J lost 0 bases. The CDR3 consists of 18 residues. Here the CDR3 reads CASSARTSGYANTGELFF. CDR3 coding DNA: TGTGCCAGCAGCGCGCGGACTAGCGGGTACGCGAACACCGGGGAGCTGTTTTTT.

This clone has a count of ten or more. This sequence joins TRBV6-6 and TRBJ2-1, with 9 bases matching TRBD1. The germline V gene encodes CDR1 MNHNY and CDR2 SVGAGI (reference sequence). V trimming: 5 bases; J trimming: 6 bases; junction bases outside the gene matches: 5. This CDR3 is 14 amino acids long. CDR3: CASSRQTGGNEQFF. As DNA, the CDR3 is TGTGCCAGCAGTCGACAGACAGGGGGCAATGAGCAGTTCTTC.

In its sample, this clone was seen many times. The CDR3 protein is CASSSLSRDTQYF. Written as DNA, the CDR3 is TGTGCCAGCAGCTCCCTCAGCAGGGATACGCAGTATTTT. The chain carries TRBV6-5 and TRBJ2-3; D uncertain. The CDR3 covers 13 residues. The ends were cut back, 6 bases at V and 6 bases at J, with 13 bases in the middle. Per the germline V gene, CDR1 is MNHEY and CDR2 is SVGAGI.

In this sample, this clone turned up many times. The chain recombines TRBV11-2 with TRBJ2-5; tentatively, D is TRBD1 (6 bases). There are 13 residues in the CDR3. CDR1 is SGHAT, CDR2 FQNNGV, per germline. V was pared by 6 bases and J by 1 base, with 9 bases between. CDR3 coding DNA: TGTGCCAGCAGACGGACAGTCCAAGAGACCCAGTACTTC. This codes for CASRRTVQETQYF.

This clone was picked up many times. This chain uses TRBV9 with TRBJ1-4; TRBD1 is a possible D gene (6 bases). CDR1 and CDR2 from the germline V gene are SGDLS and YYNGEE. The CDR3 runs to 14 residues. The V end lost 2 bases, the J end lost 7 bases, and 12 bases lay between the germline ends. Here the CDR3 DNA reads TGTGCCAGCAGCGTCCCAGGGGAGGGTGAAAAACTGTTTTTT. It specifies CASSVPGEGEKLFF.

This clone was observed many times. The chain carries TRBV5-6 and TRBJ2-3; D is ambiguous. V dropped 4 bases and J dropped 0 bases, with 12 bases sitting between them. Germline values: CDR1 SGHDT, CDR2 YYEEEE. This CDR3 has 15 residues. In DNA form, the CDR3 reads TGTGCCAGCAGCCGTGGAGATACTAGCACAGATACGCAGTATTTT. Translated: CASSRGDTSTDTQYF. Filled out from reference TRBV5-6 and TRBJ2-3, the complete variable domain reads DAGVTQSPTHLIKTRGQQVTLRCSPKSGHDTVSWYQQALGQGPQFIFQYYEEEERQRGNFPDRFSGHQFPNYSSELNVNALLLGDSALYLCASSRGDTSTDTQYFGPGTRLTVL.

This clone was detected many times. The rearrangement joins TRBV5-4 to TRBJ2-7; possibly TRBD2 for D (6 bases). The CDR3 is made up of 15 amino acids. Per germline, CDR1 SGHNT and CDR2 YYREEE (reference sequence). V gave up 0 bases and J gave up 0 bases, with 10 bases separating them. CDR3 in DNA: TGTGCCAGCAGCTTGGTTTCCGGGGGCTCCTACGAGCAGTACTTC. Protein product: CASSLVSGGSYEQYF.

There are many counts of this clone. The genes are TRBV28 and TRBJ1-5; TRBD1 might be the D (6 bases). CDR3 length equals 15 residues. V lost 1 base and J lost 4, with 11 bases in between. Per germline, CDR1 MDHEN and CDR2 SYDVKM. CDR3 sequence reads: CASSLSGTLNQPQHF. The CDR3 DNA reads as TGTGCCAGCAGTTTATCCGGGACACTTAATCAGCCCCAGCATTTT.

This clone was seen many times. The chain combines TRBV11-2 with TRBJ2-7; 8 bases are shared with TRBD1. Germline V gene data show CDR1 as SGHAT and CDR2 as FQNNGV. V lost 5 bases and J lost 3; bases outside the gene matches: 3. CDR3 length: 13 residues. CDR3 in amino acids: CASSIGQGYEQYF. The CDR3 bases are TGTGCCAGCAGCATTGGACAGGGCTACGAGCAGTACTTC.

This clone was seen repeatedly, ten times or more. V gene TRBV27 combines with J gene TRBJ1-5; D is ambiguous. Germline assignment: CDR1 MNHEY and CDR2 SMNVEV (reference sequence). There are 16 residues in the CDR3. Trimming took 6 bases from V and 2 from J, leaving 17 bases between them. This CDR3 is CASSPWTGGGNQPQHF. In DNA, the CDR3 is TGTGCCAGCAGCCCCTGGACGGGCGGGGGCAATCAGCCCCAGCATTTT.

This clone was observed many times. CDR3 in amino acids: CASSDKLSTDTQYF. The CDR3 DNA reads as TGTGCCAGCAGTGATAAGCTTAGCACAGATACGCAGTATTTT. The genes are TRBV2 and TRBJ2-3; D ambiguous. Trimming shortened V by 3 bases and J by 0 bases, and 7 bases separated the two germline ends. Per germline, CDR1 SNHLY and CDR2 FYNNEI. The length of the CDR3 is 14 residues.

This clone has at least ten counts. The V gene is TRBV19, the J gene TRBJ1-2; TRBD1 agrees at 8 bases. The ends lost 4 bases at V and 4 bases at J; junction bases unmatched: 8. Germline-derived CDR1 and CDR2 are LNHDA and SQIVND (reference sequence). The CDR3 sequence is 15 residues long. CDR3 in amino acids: CASSRRQGFGYGYTF. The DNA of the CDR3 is TGTGCCAGTAGTAGGAGACAGGGGTTCGGCTATGGCTACACCTTC.

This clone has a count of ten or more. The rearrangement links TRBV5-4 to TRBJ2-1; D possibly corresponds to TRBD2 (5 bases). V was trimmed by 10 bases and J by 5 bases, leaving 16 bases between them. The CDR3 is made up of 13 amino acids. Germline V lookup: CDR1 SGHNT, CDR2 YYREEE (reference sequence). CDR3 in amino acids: CAGLASTDNEQFF. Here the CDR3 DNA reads TGTGCCGGCCTGGCTAGCACAGACAATGAGCAGTTCTTC. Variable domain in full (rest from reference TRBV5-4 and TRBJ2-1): ETGVTQSPTHLIKTRGQQVTLRCSSQSGHNTVSWYQQALGQGPQFIFQYYREEENGRGNFPPRFSGLQFPNYSSELNVNALELDDSALYLCAGLASTDNEQFFGPGTRLTVL.

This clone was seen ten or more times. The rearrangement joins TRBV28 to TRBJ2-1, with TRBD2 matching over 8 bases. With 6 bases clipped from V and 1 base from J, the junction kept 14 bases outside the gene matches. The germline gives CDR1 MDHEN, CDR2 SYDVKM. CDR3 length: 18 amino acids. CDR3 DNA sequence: TGTGCCAGCAGAGAGGGCCGTGGAGGCGGGAGGTCCTACAATGAGCAGTTCTTC. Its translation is CASREGRGGGRSYNEQFF. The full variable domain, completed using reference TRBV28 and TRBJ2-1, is DVKVTQSSRYLVKRTGEKVFLECVQDMDHENMFWYRQDPGLGLRLIYFSYDVKMKEKGDIPEGYSVSREKKERFSLILESASTNQTSMYLCASREGRGGGRSYNEQFFGPGTRLTVL.

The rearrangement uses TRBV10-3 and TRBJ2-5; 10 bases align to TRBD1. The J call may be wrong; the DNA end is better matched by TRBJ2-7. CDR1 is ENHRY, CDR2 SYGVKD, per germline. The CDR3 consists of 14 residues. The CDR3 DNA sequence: TGTGCCATCAAACCAGGACAGGGGGCCTACGAGCAGTACTTC. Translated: CAIKPGQGAYEQYF.

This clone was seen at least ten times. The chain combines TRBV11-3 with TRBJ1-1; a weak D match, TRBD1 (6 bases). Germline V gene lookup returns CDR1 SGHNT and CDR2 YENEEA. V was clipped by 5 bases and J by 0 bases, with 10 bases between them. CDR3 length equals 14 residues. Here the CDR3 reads CASSQGHLNTEAFF. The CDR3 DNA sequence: TGTGCCAGCAGCCAGGGACACCTGAACACTGAAGCTTTCTTT.

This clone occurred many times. DNA of the CDR3: TGCGCCAGCAGCCCTAGCCCACTAGCGGGAGCAGATACGCAGTATTTT. Protein product: CASSPSPLAGADTQYF. This sequence joins TRBV5-1 and TRBJ2-3; 11 positions agree with TRBD2. J was trimmed by 4 bases and V by 4 bases; bases with no gene match: 8. The CDR3 contains 16 residues. Germline loops: CDR1 SGHRS, CDR2 YFSETQ.

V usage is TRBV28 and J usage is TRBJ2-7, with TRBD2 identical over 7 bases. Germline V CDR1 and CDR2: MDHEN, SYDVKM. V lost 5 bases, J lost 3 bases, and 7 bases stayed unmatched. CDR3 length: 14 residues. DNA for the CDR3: TGTGCCAGCAGTGTTAGTGGGGGGGGCTACGAGCAGTACTTC. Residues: CASSVSGGGYEQYF.

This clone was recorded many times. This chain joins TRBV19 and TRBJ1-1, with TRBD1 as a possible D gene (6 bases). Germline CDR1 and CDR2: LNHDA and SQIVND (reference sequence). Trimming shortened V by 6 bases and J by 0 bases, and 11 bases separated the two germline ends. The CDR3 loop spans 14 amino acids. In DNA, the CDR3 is TGTGCCAGTAGGTACAGGGAATTGAACACTGAAGCTTTCTTT. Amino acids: CASRYRELNTEAFF.

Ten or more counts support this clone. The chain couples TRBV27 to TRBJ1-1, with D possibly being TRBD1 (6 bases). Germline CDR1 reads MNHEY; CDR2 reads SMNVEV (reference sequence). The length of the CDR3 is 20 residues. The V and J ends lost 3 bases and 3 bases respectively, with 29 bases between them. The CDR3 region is CASSFRVGGAGLKGDTEAFF. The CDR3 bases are TGTGCCAGCAGTTTTAGGGTCGGAGGAGCGGGACTGAAGGGGGACACTGAAGCTTTCTTT.